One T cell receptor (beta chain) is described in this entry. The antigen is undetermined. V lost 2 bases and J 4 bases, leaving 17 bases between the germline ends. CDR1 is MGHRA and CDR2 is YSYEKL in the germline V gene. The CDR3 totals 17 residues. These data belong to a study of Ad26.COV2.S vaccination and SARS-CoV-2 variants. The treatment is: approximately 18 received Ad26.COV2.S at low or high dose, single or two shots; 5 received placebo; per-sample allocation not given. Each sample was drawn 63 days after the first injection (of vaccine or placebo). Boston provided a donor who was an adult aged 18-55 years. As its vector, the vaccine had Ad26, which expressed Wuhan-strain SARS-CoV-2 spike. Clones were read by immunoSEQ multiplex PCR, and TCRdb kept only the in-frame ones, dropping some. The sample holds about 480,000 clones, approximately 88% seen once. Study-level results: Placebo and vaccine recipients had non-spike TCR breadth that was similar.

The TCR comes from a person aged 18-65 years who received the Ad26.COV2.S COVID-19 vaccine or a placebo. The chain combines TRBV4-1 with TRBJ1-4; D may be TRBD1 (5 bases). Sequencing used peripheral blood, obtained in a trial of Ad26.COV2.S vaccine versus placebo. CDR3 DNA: TGCGCCAGCAGCCAATTTCTAGGGGCGCTTATTAATGAAAAACTGTTTTTT. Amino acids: CASSQFLGALINEKLFF.